Below are 29 T cell receptor beta chains sequenced from a single sample in a study of T-cell memory formation after mild COVID-19. One entry per CDR3 protein results from TCRdb running MiXCR on the 5' RACE reads. This sample has a few hundred thousand distinct CDR3 sequences, with around 27% found just once. The specimen sequenced was PBMCs or a T cell subset sorted from them (not recorded which). The receptor set was obtained from an adult woman who had mild COVID-19 (a few samples of this study predate the infection). Cell type and time point are not known.

This rearrangement joins TRBV12-3 or TRBV12-4 to TRBJ2-1, with 10 nucleotides matching TRBD2. This CDR3 has 14 amino acids. Trimming cost V 6 bases and J 15 bases; bases outside gene matches: 14. The CDR3 DNA follows: TGTGCCAGCAGCCCTAGTGGAGCGGGAGGGCCGACGTTCTTC. The encoded protein is CASSPSGAGGPTFF.

The gene calls are TRBV5-1 and TRBJ2-7, with 8 bases lining up with TRBD2. The V segment lost 3 bases and the J segment 3 bases; nucleotides outside the gene matches: 8. This CDR3 has 15 amino acids. The germline V gene has CDR1 SGHRS and CDR2 YFSETQ. Written as DNA, the CDR3 is TGCGCCAGCAGCTCCCCGGGGGGGGCGATCTACGAGCAGTACTTC. It is translated as CASSSPGGAIYEQYF.

Only a few counts were recorded for this clonotype. The chain links TRBV29-1 to TRBJ2-7; 7 bases match TRBD2. The germline V gene has CDR1 SQVTM and CDR2 ANQGSEA. The CDR3 contains 16 residues. After removal of 6 bases from V and 1 base from J, the junction contained 15 bases not matched to a gene. CDR3 nucleotide sequence: TGCAGCGTCTCCTCCGGGCAGGGTAGCGGGTCCTACGAGCAGTACTTC. It specifies CSVSSGQGSGSYEQYF.

The chain carries TRBV7-2 and TRBJ2-2; the D gene is possibly TRBD2 (6 bases). Trimming took off 7 bases at V and 2 bases at J, with 26 bases between the two ends. The CDR3 runs to 19 residues. Per the germline V gene, CDR1 is SGHTA and CDR2 is FQGNSA. The CDR3: CASTLPIQGLRPNTGELFF. The CDR3, as DNA: TGTGCCAGCACCCTTCCCATTCAGGGACTGCGGCCAAACACCGGGGAGCTGTTTTTT. Combining the CDR3 with reference TRBV7-2 and TRBJ2-2 gives the whole variable domain GAGVSQSPSNKVTEKGKDVELRCDPISGHTALYWYRQSLGQGLEFLIYFQGNSAPDKSGLPSDRFSAERTGGSVSTLTIQRTQQEDSAVYLCASTLPIQGLRPNTGELFFGEGSRLTVL.

V is TRBV11-2 and J is TRBJ2-7; D perhaps matches TRBD1 (5 bases). Germline V gene lookup returns CDR1 SGHAT and CDR2 FQNNGV. The CDR3 runs 14 residues. Between the trimmed V and J ends, which lost 5 bases and 2 bases, there was a span of 13 bases. The CDR3 is CASSGANTAYEQYF. The CDR3 nucleotides are TGTGCCAGCAGCGGGGCAAATACAGCCTACGAGCAGTACTTC.

V usage is TRBV10-3 and J usage is TRBJ1-1; perhaps TRBD1 as D (5 bases). Deletions cut 6 bases from V and 1 base from J, with 12 bases between. CDR1 and CDR2 (germline): ENHRY, SYGVKD. The CDR3 spans 14 residues. This CDR3 reads CAISDLTGNTEAFF. The CDR3 DNA follows: TGTGCCATCAGCGACCTAACAGGGAACACTGAAGCTTTCTTT.

The V gene is TRBV29-1, the J gene TRBJ1-2, with 10 bases lining up with TRBD1. CDR3 size: 15 residues. Germline V gene lookup returns CDR1 SQVTM and CDR2 ANQGSEA. Losses at the gene ends were 2 bases for V and 3 bases for J; bases not matched to a gene: 6. CDR3 in amino acids: CSVEPPGTGDYGYTF. In DNA form, the CDR3 reads TGCAGCGTTGAACCTCCCGGGACAGGGGACTATGGCTACACCTTC. Combining the CDR3 with reference TRBV29-1 and TRBJ1-2 gives the whole variable domain SAVISQKPSRDICQRGTSLTIQCQVDSQVTMMFWYRQQPGQSLTLIATANQGSEATYESGFVIDKFPISRPNLTFSTLTVSNMSPEDSSIYLCSVEPPGTGDYGYTFGSGTRLTVV.

The chain recombines TRBV6-1 with TRBJ2-5, with D possibly matching TRBD1 (6 bases). Germline V gene data show CDR1 as MNHNS and CDR2 as SASEGT. The CDR3 sequence is 15 residues long. The germline V and J ends were trimmed by 1 base and 6 bases, with 15 bases remaining between them. The CDR3 loop reads CASSEVQGPSKTQYF. In nucleotides, the CDR3 is TGTGCCAGCAGTGAAGTTCAGGGGCCGTCGAAGACCCAGTACTTC.

The V and J genes are TRBV12-3 or TRBV12-4 and TRBJ2-2, with unresolved D. The CDR3 extends over 15 amino acids. The V gene lost 2 bases and the J gene lost 4 bases, with 11 bases spanning the gap. DNA for the CDR3: TGTGCCAGCAGTTTAAGGCGGTCGGGCACCGGGGAGCTGTTTTTT. It yields the protein CASSLRRSGTGELFF.

The J gene is TRBJ2-5, the V gene TRBV7-9; a weak D match, TRBD1 (5 bases). Germline loops: CDR1 SEHNR, CDR2 FQNEAQ (reference sequence). V was shortened by 6 bases and J by 3 bases, with 11 bases between the two germline ends. CDR3 size: 13 residues. Here the CDR3 DNA reads TGTGCCAGCAGTTGGACACTCAAAGAGACCCAGTACTTC. This gives the protein CASSWTLKETQYF.

This clonotype has a handful of counts. This chain uses TRBV12-3 or TRBV12-4 with TRBJ1-5; 9 bases are shared with TRBD1. J lost 6 bases, V lost 7 bases, and 7 bases had no gene match. The CDR3 totals 14 residues. The CDR3 reads CASTITGGRQPQHF. The CDR3 region has the DNA TGTGCCAGCACCATAACAGGGGGCCGTCAGCCCCAGCATTTT.

This clonotype was seen a handful of times. The rearrangement links TRBV4-3 to TRBJ2-7, with D perhaps TRBD2 (5 bases). Germline V gene sequence: CDR1 LGHNA, CDR2 YSLEER. CDR3 length equals 15 residues. The V end lost 0 bases, the J end lost 2 bases, and 11 bases lay between the germline ends. CDR3 amino acids: CASSQEASRTYEQYF. The CDR3, as DNA: TGCGCCAGCAGCCAAGAGGCTAGCCGAACCTACGAGCAGTACTTC.

This clonotype was recorded a few times. The rearrangement joins TRBV5-1 to TRBJ2-5, with unresolved D. Germline CDR1 is SGHRS and CDR2 is YFSETQ. The V end lost 0 bases, the J end lost 5 bases, and 11 bases lay between the germline ends. The CDR3 is 14 residues long. The DNA for the CDR3 is TGCGCCAGCAGCTTGGGGCCGGCTGGGGAGACCCAGTACTTC. Protein product: CASSLGPAGETQYF.

The chain uses TRBV5-6 and TRBJ1-1; D might be TRBD1 (5 bases). Germline loops: CDR1 SGHDT, CDR2 YYEEEE. V lost 5 bases and J lost 1, with 12 bases in between. This CDR3 is built from 14 residues. In DNA form, the CDR3 reads TGTGCCAGCAGGAGGGGCTCGCGGAACACTGAAGCTTTCTTT. It specifies CASRRGSRNTEAFF.

The sample holds a few counts of this clonotype. The genes are TRBV29-1 and TRBJ1-2; 7 nucleotides align to TRBD1. The germline gives CDR1 SQVTM, CDR2 ANQGSEA. CDR3 length equals 14 residues. J lost 1 base, V lost 6 bases, and 8 bases had no gene match. The CDR3 region has the DNA TGCAGCGTCCGAACAGGGGATATTAACTATGGCTACACCTTC. It codes for CSVRTGDINYGYTF. The whole variable domain, remainder taken from reference TRBV29-1 and TRBJ1-2, is SAVISQKPSRDICQRGTSLTIQCQVDSQVTMMFWYRQQPGQSLTLIATANQGSEATYESGFVIDKFPISRPNLTFSTLTVSNMSPEDSSIYLCSVRTGDINYGYTFGSGTRLTVV.

This clonotype turned up a few times. The chain carries TRBV6-5 and TRBJ1-1; 7 bases match TRBD1. V dropped 7 bases and J dropped 1; count of bases not matched to a gene: 15. The germline V gene encodes CDR1 MNHEY and CDR2 SVGAGI. The CDR3 length is 17 residues. The CDR3 nucleotides read TGTGCCAGCATCCCGACAGGGCGACATGGAGGGAACACTGAAGCTTTCTTT. Its protein is CASIPTGRHGGNTEAFF.

This clonotype was counted only a few times. The chain couples TRBV19 to TRBJ2-7, with 8 positions matching TRBD1. Germline CDR1 LNHDA, CDR2 SQIVND (reference sequence). The CDR3 sequence is 17 residues long. Trimming at V came to 9 bases and at J to 0 bases, leaving 16 bases not matched to a gene. The CDR3 spells CARDKGQVIRHSYEQYF. The CDR3 DNA reads as TGTGCCAGAGATAAGGGACAGGTCATCAGGCACTCCTACGAGCAGTACTTC.

The chain uses TRBV5-1 and TRBJ2-1, with 11 positions matching TRBD2. In germline, CDR1 is SGHRS, CDR2 YFSETQ. V was pared by 0 bases and J by 10 bases, with 3 bases of the junction left unmatched. The CDR3 consists of 14 residues. The CDR3 is CASSLELAGGEQFF. CDR3 in DNA: TGCGCCAGCAGCTTGGAGCTAGCGGGAGGAGAGCAGTTCTTC.

This clonotype came up a few times. The genes are TRBV18 and TRBJ1-4; D may be TRBD1 (5 bases). CDR1 is KGHSH and CDR2 is LQKENI in the germline V gene. This CDR3 contains 15 residues. With 6 bases removed from V and 0 bases from J, the gap between germline ends came to 11 bases. This CDR3 is CASSRPRATNEKLFF. The CDR3 DNA follows: TGTGCCAGCTCGCGCCCCAGGGCAACTAATGAAAAACTGTTTTTT.

This clonotype was seen at least ten times. The chain is built from TRBV7-3 and TRBJ1-1; no reliable D call. From germline, CDR1 is SGHTA and CDR2 FQGTGA. The CDR3 has 13 residues. V gave up 1 base and J gave up 2 bases, with 5 bases separating them. In nucleotides, the CDR3 is TGTGCCAGCAGCTTAAGTGTTAACACTGAAGCTTTCTTT. Protein product: CASSLSVNTEAFF.

The J gene is TRBJ1-3, the V gene TRBV7-9; possibly TRBD1 for D (5 bases). Between the trimmed V and J ends, which lost 1 base and 10 bases, there was a span of 5 bases. CDR3 length equals 11 residues. Germline lookup yields CDR1 SEHNR and CDR2 FQNEAQ (reference sequence). This chain's CDR3 is CASSLEGTIYF. CDR3 DNA: TGTGCCAGCAGCTTAGAGGGGACCATATATTTT.

This rearrangement joins TRBV6-5 to TRBJ2-2, with a weak D call TRBD1 (5 bases). V lost 0 bases and J 5 bases, leaving 10 bases between the germline ends. This CDR3 is 15 amino acids long. Germline V gene data show CDR1 as MNHEY and CDR2 as SVGAGI. The DNA of the CDR3 is TGTGCCAGCAGTTACTCGAGCAGGGCGACCGGGGAGCTGTTTTTT. This gives the protein CASSYSSRATGELFF.

This clonotype was seen many times. The rearrangement links TRBV7-2 to TRBJ2-4; possibly TRBD1 for D (5 bases). V dropped 5 bases and J dropped 0 bases, with 14 bases sitting between them. The germline V gene has CDR1 SGHTA and CDR2 FQGNSA. The length of the CDR3 is 16 residues. For the CDR3, the DNA is TGTGCCAGCAGCATCCGACAGACCCTAGCCAAAAACATTCAGTACTTC. Encoded protein: CASSIRQTLAKNIQYF.

This chain joins TRBV5-4 and TRBJ2-3, with 11 bases aligning to TRBD2. V lost 5 bases, J lost 11 bases, and 16 bases stayed unmatched. CDR3 length: 16 amino acids. The V gene's germline CDR1 is SGHNT and CDR2 YYREEE (reference sequence). CDR3 residues: CASSSGLAEGARGQYF. The DNA for the CDR3 is TGTGCCAGCAGTTCGGGACTAGCGGAGGGCGCTCGTGGGCAGTATTTT.

The rearrangement joins TRBV7-2 to TRBJ1-2; D not resolved. Trimming stripped 2 bases from V and 3 bases from J, with 16 bases between. Germline V gene sequence: CDR1 SGHTA, CDR2 FQGNSA. This CDR3 is built from 16 residues. The CDR3 region is CASSLRQLSTDYGYTF. As DNA, the CDR3 is TGTGCCAGCAGCTTAAGACAACTAAGTACGGACTATGGCTACACCTTC.

The CDR3 here is CASSLSFHSQETQYF. The CDR3 coding sequence is TGTGCCAGCAGTTTATCCTTCCACTCTCAAGAGACCCAGTACTTC. The V gene is TRBV12-3 or TRBV12-4, the J gene TRBJ2-5; the D is unclear. Trimming removed 2 bases from V and 2 bases from J, with 12 bases in between. The CDR3 totals 15 residues.

J is TRBJ2-5 and V is TRBV21-1; the table's D gene call, TRBD1, was not cross checked with the DNA. TRBV21-1 has pseudogene status. The CDR3 consists of 14 residues. The CDR3 region is CASNSGTRLETQYF. As DNA, the CDR3 is TGTGCCAGCAACTCCGGGACGAGGCTGGAGACCCAGTACTTC.

In this sample, this clonotype turned up a few times. The V and J genes are TRBV6-1 and TRBJ1-3; possibly TRBD1 for D (5 bases). Germline-derived CDR1 and CDR2 are MNHNS and SASEGT. The CDR3 loop spans 15 amino acids. The V gene lost 1 base and the J gene lost 4 bases, with 11 bases spanning the gap. In DNA form, the CDR3 reads TGTGCCAGCAGTGAAGATGGGGGGTACGGAAACACCATATATTTT. It is translated as CASSEDGGYGNTIYF.

This clonotype was observed many times. V and J are TRBV7-2 and TRBJ2-3; 11 bases align to TRBD2. This CDR3 has 15 amino acids. CDR1 SGHTA and CDR2 FQGNSA come from the germline V gene. The trim removed 6 bases at V and 4 bases at J, leaving 6 bases unmatched. CDR3 coding DNA: TGTGCCAGCAGAACTAGCGGGAGTGTGGCAGATACGCAGTATTTT. It translates to CASRTSGSVADTQYF. The full variable domain, completed using reference TRBV7-2 and TRBJ2-3, is GAGVSQSPSNKVTEKGKDVELRCDPISGHTALYWYRQSLGQGLEFLIYFQGNSAPDKSGLPSDRFSAERTGGSVSTLTIQRTQQEDSAVYLCASRTSGSVADTQYFGPGTRLTVL.